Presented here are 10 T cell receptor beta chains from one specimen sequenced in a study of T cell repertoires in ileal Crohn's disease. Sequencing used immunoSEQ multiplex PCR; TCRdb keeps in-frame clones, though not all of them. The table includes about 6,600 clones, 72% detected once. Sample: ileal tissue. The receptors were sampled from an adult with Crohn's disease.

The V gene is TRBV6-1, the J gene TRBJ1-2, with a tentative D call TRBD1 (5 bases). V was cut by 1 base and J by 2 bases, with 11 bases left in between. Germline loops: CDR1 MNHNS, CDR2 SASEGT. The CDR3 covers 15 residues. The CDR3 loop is CASSEGRGTNYGYTF. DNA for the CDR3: TGTGCCAGCAGTGAAGGAAGGGGAACCAACTATGGCTACACCTTC.

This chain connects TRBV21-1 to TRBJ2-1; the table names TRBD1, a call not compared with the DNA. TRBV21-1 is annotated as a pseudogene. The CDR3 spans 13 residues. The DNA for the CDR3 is TGTGCCAGCAGCCCACGACAGAACAATGAGCAGTTCTTC. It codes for CASSPRQNNEQFF.

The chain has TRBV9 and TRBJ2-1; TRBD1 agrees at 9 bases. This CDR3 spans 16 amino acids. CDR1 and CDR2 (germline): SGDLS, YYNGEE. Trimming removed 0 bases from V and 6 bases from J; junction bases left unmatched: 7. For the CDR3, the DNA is TGTGCCAGCAGCGTAGCTTTACAGGGGGCAATCAATGAGCAGTTCTTC. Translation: CASSVALQGAINEQFF.

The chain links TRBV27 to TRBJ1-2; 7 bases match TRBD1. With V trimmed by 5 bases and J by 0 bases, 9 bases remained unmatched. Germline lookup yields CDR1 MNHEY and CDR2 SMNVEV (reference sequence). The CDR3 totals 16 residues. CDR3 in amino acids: CASSALGDRPNYGYTF. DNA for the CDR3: TGTGCCAGCAGTGCCCTCGGGGACAGACCTAACTATGGCTACACCTTC.

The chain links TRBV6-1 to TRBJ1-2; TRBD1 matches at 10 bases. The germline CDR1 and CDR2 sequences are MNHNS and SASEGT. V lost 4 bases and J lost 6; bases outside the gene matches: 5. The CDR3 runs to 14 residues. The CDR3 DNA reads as TGTGCCAGCAGTGCCGCCGGGACAGGGGATGGCTACACCTTC. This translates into CASSAAGTGDGYTF.

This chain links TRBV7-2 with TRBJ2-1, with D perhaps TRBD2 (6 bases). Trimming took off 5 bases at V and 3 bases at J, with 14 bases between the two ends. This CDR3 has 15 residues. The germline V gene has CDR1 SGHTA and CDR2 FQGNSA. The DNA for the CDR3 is TGTGCCAGCAGCCCCCGGGACTCGAGCTACAATGAGCAGTTCTTC. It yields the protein CASSPRDSSYNEQFF. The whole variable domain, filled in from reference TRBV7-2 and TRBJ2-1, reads GAGVSQSPSNKVTEKGKDVELRCDPISGHTALYWYRQSLGQGLEFLIYFQGNSAPDKSGLPSDRFSAERTGGSVSTLTIQRTQQEDSAVYLCASSPRDSSYNEQFFGPGTRLTVL.

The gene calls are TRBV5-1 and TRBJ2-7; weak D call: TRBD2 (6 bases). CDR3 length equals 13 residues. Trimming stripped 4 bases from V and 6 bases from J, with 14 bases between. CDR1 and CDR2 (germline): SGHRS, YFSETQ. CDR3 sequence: CASSQVLGGEQYF. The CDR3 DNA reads TGCGCCAGCAGCCAGGTCCTGGGGGGCGAGCAGTACTTC.

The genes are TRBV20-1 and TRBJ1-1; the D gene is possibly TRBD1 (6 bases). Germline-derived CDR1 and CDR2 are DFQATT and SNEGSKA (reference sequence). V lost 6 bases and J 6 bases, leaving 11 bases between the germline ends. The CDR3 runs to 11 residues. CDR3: CSAIGGAEAFF. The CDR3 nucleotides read TGCAGTGCGATAGGGGGGGCTGAAGCTTTCTTT.

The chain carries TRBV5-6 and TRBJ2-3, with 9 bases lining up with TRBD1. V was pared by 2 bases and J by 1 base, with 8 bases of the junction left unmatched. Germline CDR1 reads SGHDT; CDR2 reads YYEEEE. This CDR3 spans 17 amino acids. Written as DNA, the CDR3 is TGTGCCAGCAGCTTCCCGGGACAGGGATTCGGCACAGATACGCAGTATTTT. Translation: CASSFPGQGFGTDTQYF.

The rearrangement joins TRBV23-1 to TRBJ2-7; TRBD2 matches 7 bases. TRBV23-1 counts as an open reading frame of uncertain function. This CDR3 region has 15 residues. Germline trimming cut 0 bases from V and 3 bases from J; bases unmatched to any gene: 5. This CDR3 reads CASSQSGTTSYEQYF. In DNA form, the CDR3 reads TGCGCCAGCAGTCAATCGGGGACTACGAGCTACGAGCAGTACTTC.